A single sample is the source of the 27 T cell receptor beta chains below, sequenced in a study of CD8+ T cells in alopecia areata. Once RNA had been extracted, it was reverse transcribed into cDNA to act as the sequencing template. The assay was immunoSEQ multiplex PCR, and TCRdb's table has in-frame clones only and misses some. Of some 150,000 clones listed, approximately 59% are singletons. Treatment noted: oral pan-JAK inhibitor, 5-10 mg twice daily. The sequencing here drew on CD4+ T cells sorted from blood, taken at approximately week 56, from a patient treated with tofacitinib. The receptors originated from a human donor with alopecia areata.

The J gene is TRBJ2-7, the V gene TRBV4-2, with 7 bases that match TRBD1. After removal of 3 bases from V and 3 bases from J, the junction contained 5 bases not matched to a gene. The CDR3 consists of 14 residues. In germline, CDR1 is LGHNA, CDR2 YNFKEQ. The CDR3 loop is CASSQDRRLYEQYF. The CDR3 bases are TGTGCCAGCAGCCAGGACAGGAGACTCTACGAGCAGTACTTC.

The rearrangement joins TRBV11-2 to TRBJ2-1; the match to TRBD2 covers 9 bases. Germline V gives CDR1 SGHAT, CDR2 FQNNGV. The CDR3 sequence is 15 residues long. V trimming: 5 bases; J trimming: 9 bases; junction bases outside the gene matches: 11. As DNA, the CDR3 is TGTGCCAGCAGCCGGAGGGCTAGCGGGGTGGGTGAGCAGTTCTTC. Its translation: CASSRRASGVGEQFF.

This chain connects TRBV7-2 to TRBJ1-5; a weak D match, TRBD1 (5 bases). The CDR3 is 15 amino acids. V was shortened by 5 bases and J by 7 bases, with 18 bases between the two germline ends. From germline, CDR1 is SGHTA and CDR2 FQGNSA. The CDR3 bases are TGTGCCAGCAGCCCGACGGGGTCGGGGGGGCAGCCCCAGCATTTT. Protein product: CASSPTGSGGQPQHF.

This clone appeared a few times. The V and J genes are TRBV10-3 and TRBJ2-2, with 8 bases that match TRBD1. The length of the CDR3 is 14 residues. J gave up 4 bases and V 6 bases, and 4 bases lay outside the gene matches. Germline V gene sequence: CDR1 ENHRY, CDR2 SYGVKD. This chain's CDR3 is CAIRDRDSTGELFF. CDR3 sequence (DNA): TGTGCCATCAGGGACAGGGATAGCACCGGGGAGCTGTTTTTT.

V gene TRBV6-5 combines with J gene TRBJ2-5; 9 positions agree with TRBD2. The V and J ends lost 6 bases and 4 bases, in that order; junction bases with no gene match: 9. CDR1 is MNHEY and CDR2 is SVGAGI in the germline V gene. The CDR3 runs 15 residues. CDR3 in amino acids: CASRDGLATAETQYF. CDR3 coding DNA: TGTGCCAGCAGGGACGGACTAGCGACGGCAGAGACCCAGTACTTC.

This clone was seen a handful of times. J is TRBJ2-1 and V is TRBV14; D is possibly TRBD1 or TRBD2 (5 bases each). V was clipped by 4 bases and J by 0 bases, with 10 bases between them. This CDR3 comprises 15 residues. The germline V gene has CDR1 SGHDN and CDR2 FVKESK. The CDR3 region has the DNA TGTGCCAGCAGCCCGGTCGGGACCTCCTACAATGAGCAGTTCTTC. Translating gives CASSPVGTSYNEQFF.

The chain has TRBV6-6 and TRBJ2-7, with TRBD2 as a possible D gene (6 bases). The V end was cut by 0 bases, the J end by 0 bases, with 9 bases between. The CDR3 sequence is 15 residues long. In germline, CDR1 is MNHNY, CDR2 SVGAGI (reference sequence). The CDR3 DNA reads TGTGCCAGCAGTTACTCGCGGGGTCTCTCCTACGAGCAGTACTTC. This translates into CASSYSRGLSYEQYF.

The chain carries TRBV13 and TRBJ1-2; tentative D call: TRBD1 (5 bases). The CDR3 loop spans 14 amino acids. Trimming stripped 1 base from V and 5 bases from J, with 11 bases between. Per germline, CDR1 PRHDT and CDR2 FYEKMQ (reference sequence). The CDR3 DNA reads as TGTGCCAGCAGCTTAGATACGGGGGGTTATGGCTACACCTTC. This codes for CASSLDTGGYGYTF.

The V call is TRBV5-1, the J call TRBJ1-5; no definite D call. V gave up 4 bases and J gave up 7 bases, with 9 bases separating them. Germline loops: CDR1 SGHRS, CDR2 YFSETQ. The CDR3 totals 12 residues. The CDR3 DNA sequence: TGCGCCAGCAGCCAGGACGGGCAGCCCCAGCATTTT. It is translated as CASSQDGQPQHF.

The chain is built from TRBV29-1 and TRBJ1-2; D may be TRBD1 (5 bases). Germline CDR1 is SQVTM and CDR2 is ANQGSEA. The CDR3 is 14 amino acids. V gave up 7 bases and J gave up 7 bases, with 22 bases separating them. The CDR3 region has the DNA TGCAGCGCCGAAACTAGGGGAAGGGGCGGTGGCTACACCTTC. Translation gives CSAETRGRGGGYTF.

The V gene is TRBV2, the J gene TRBJ2-3; 8 nucleotides align to TRBD1. Germline assignment: CDR1 SNHLY and CDR2 FYNNEI. V lost 6 bases to trimming and J lost 5 bases; unmatched junction nucleotides: 7. This CDR3 has 14 residues. The CDR3 protein is CASSRDRSIDTQYF. For the CDR3, the DNA is TGTGCCAGCAGCCGGGACAGGAGTATAGATACGCAGTATTTT.

The gene calls are TRBV27 and TRBJ2-7; D is perhaps TRBD1 (5 bases). Germline V gene lookup returns CDR1 MNHEY and CDR2 SMNVEV (reference sequence). V was pared by 5 bases and J by 0 bases, with 11 bases between. This CDR3 is 14 amino acids long. This CDR3 is CASSPRQSSYEQYF. Written as DNA, the CDR3 is TGTGCCAGCAGTCCTAGACAGAGCTCCTACGAGCAGTACTTC.

CDR3 loop: CASSLTPPQLGLSGGYTF. The DNA for the CDR3 is TGTGCCAGCAGCTTAACCCCACCCCAGCTCGGGTTAAGCGGTGGCTACACCTTC. V usage is TRBV7-3 and J usage is TRBJ1-2; D gene unclear. With 0 bases removed from V and 7 bases from J, the gap between germline ends came to 24 bases. The germline V gene encodes CDR1 SGHTA and CDR2 FQGTGA. The CDR3 has 18 residues.

The gene calls are TRBV19 and TRBJ2-6; a weak D match, TRBD2 (6 bases). V was cut by 1 base and J by 3 bases, with 10 bases left in between. CDR3 size: 16 residues. From germline, CDR1 is LNHDA and CDR2 SQIVND (reference sequence). CDR3: CASSIGGGFGANVLTF. DNA for the CDR3: TGTGCCAGTAGTATAGGAGGAGGGTTTGGGGCCAACGTCCTGACTTTC.

This chain links TRBV5-1 with TRBJ1-2, with D possibly matching TRBD1 (6 bases). V lost 4 bases and J lost 0, with 19 bases in between. This CDR3 region has 17 residues. Germline V CDR1 and CDR2: SGHRS, YFSETQ. CDR3 loop: CASSRQMRDKSNYGYTF. CDR3 sequence (DNA): TGCGCCAGCAGCCGACAGATGCGGGACAAGTCTAACTATGGCTACACCTTC. The full variable domain, with the rest looked up from reference TRBV5-1 and TRBJ1-2, is KAGVTQTPRYLIKTRGQQVTLSCSPISGHRSVSWYQQTPGQGLQFLFEYFSETQRNKGNFPGRFSGRQFSNSRSEMNVSTLELGDSALYLCASSRQMRDKSNYGYTFGSGTRLTVV.

This chain links TRBV29-1 with TRBJ1-2, with D perhaps TRBD1 (5 bases). The germline V and J ends were trimmed by 6 bases and 6 bases, with 17 bases remaining between them. Per the germline V gene, CDR1 is SQVTM and CDR2 is ANQGSEA. The CDR3 covers 13 residues. DNA for the CDR3: TGCAGCGTCTGGACGACGGGGCCTGATGGCTACACCTTC. It is translated as CSVWTTGPDGYTF. Full variable domain (missing parts from reference TRBV29-1 and TRBJ1-2): SAVISQKPSRDICQRGTSLTIQCQVDSQVTMMFWYRQQPGQSLTLIATANQGSEATYESGFVIDKFPISRPNLTFSTLTVSNMSPEDSSIYLCSVWTTGPDGYTFGSGTRLTVV.

The chain is built from TRBV11-2 and TRBJ2-2; D is unresolved. V was clipped by 3 bases and J by 5 bases, with 4 bases between them. Per germline, CDR1 SGHAT and CDR2 FQNNGV. CDR3 length: 12 amino acids. The CDR3 DNA follows: TGTGCCAGCAGCTTCGCGACCGGGGAGCTGTTTTTT. This codes for CASSFATGELFF.

The chain recombines TRBV11-2 with TRBJ1-1, with D maybe TRBD1 (5 bases). The V and J ends lost 3 bases and 0 bases respectively, with 11 bases between them. CDR3 size: 15 residues. The germline V gene has CDR1 SGHAT and CDR2 FQNNGV. CDR3 protein: CASSLRQTMNTEAFF. CDR3 nucleotides: TGTGCCAGCAGCTTGCGACAGACCATGAACACTGAAGCTTTCTTT.

This chain's CDR3 is CAWSTTVGSPQETQYF. CDR3 bases: TGTGCCTGGAGTACAACTGTGGGGAGTCCACAAGAGACCCAGTACTTC. The rearrangement joins TRBV30 to TRBJ2-5, with D possibly TRBD2 on 5 matching bases. Trimming took off 2 bases at V and 2 bases at J, with 18 bases between the two ends. Germline CDR1 and CDR2: GTSNPN and SVGIG (reference sequence). The CDR3 extends over 16 amino acids.

A few counts support this clone. J is TRBJ2-4 and V is TRBV2, with unresolved D. CDR1 and CDR2 from the germline V gene are SNHLY and FYNNEI. The length of the CDR3 is 11 residues. V gave up 4 bases and J gave up 6 bases, with 4 bases separating them. The CDR3 protein is CASSALNIQYF. The DNA of the CDR3 is TGTGCCAGCAGTGCATTAAACATTCAGTACTTC.

The gene calls are TRBV29-1 and TRBJ2-7; 8 nucleotides match TRBD1. Trimming took 2 bases from V and 4 from J; bases not matched to a gene: 7. Germline V gene data show CDR1 as SQVTM and CDR2 as ANQGSEA. CDR3 size: 14 residues. CDR3: CSVETPTGEYEQYF. The CDR3 nucleotides are TGCAGCGTTGAAACCCCGACAGGGGAGTACGAGCAGTACTTC.

This clone was detected once. At one end, the junction sequence differs from germline, possibly due to a read error. The V gene is TRBV6-1, the J gene TRBJ1-4; D not certain. Germline V lookup: CDR1 MNHNS, CDR2 SASEGT. The length of the CDR3 is 14 residues. The CDR3 nucleotides read TGCGCCAGCAAAGCCTTGTCAACTAATGAAAAACTGTTTTTT. Its protein is CASKALSTNEKLFF.

This clone showed up just a few times. This chain links TRBV30 with TRBJ1-2; D unresolved. Germline V CDR1 and CDR2: GTSNPN, SVGIG (reference sequence). The CDR3 is made up of 13 amino acids. Trimming left V 3 bases short and J 6 bases short, with 14 bases between. The CDR3 nucleotides read TGTGCCTGGAGCCAGACCCACCGCGATGGCTACACCTTC. It codes for CAWSQTHRDGYTF.

The V call is TRBV5-1, the J call TRBJ2-5; a possible D gene is TRBD2 (6 bases). CDR3 length equals 17 residues. The V and J ends lost 0 bases and 1 base respectively, with 16 bases between them. The V gene's germline CDR1 is SGHRS and CDR2 YFSETQ. The CDR3 nucleotides read TGCGCCAGCAGCTTGGATGGGGGGAGTGTGCGCCAAGAGACCCAGTACTTC. Amino acids: CASSLDGGSVRQETQYF.

This clone was detected only a few times. The chain links TRBV29-1 to TRBJ2-7, with D perhaps TRBD2 (6 bases). In germline, CDR1 is SQVTM, CDR2 ANQGSEA. The CDR3 extends over 13 amino acids. Trimming left V 4 bases short and J 9 bases short, with 19 bases between. CDR3 DNA sequence: TGCAGCGTTGGGGACTCGAGCGGACTTGGGCAGTACTTC. Amino acid sequence: CSVGDSSGLGQYF.

The chain couples TRBV2 to TRBJ1-6; unclear D gene. V gave up 1 base and J gave up 7 bases, with 8 bases separating them. This CDR3 region has 14 residues. The germline gives CDR1 SNHLY, CDR2 FYNNEI. The CDR3 reads CASSEVGNNSPLHF. CDR3 sequence (DNA): TGTGCCAGCAGTGAAGTGGGAAACAATTCACCCCTCCACTTT. Full variable domain (outside the CDR3, taken from reference TRBV2 and TRBJ1-6): EPEVTQTPSHQVTQMGQEVILRCVPISNHLYFYWYRQILGQKVEFLVSFYNNEISEKSEIFDDQFSVERPDGSNFTLKIRSTKLEDSAMYFCASSEVGNNSPLHFGNGTRLTVT.

This rearrangement joins TRBV5-1 to TRBJ2-2, with 7 bases matching TRBD1. Germline CDR1 SGHRS, CDR2 YFSETQ. The CDR3 is made up of 16 amino acids. J gave up 3 bases and V 0 bases, and 5 bases lay outside the gene matches. CDR3 in amino acids: CASSLGPDRDTGELFF. As DNA, the CDR3 is TGCGCCAGCAGCTTGGGGCCCGACAGGGACACCGGGGAGCTGTTTTTT.